This T cell receptor (beta chain) was recorded in a study of T cells after yellow fever vaccination. Study overall: SMART-Seq v4 Ultra Low Input served to prepare low-cell-number fractions. Findings and limits, study-wide: It was the secondary response that reached its peak faster, day 5 versus 15, but it was weaker.

V shed 5 bases and J shed 4 bases, with 14 bases lying between them. Germline lookup yields CDR1 DFQATT and CDR2 SNEGSKA (reference sequence). This CDR3 has 13 residues. TCRdb ran MiXCR on the 5' RACE reads and lists one entry per CDR3 protein. The sample includes about 68,000 distinct CDR3 sequences, about 6.5% of them seen just once. As to this clonotype: What it binds is not known.

The rearrangement uses TRBV20-1 and TRBJ2-5, with D hard to call. The sample consisted of CD8+ T cells sorted from PBMCs, taken roughly 46 days after the first yellow fever vaccination. This clonotype was sampled from a young man who received the YFV17D yellow fever vaccine. Here the CDR3 DNA reads TGCAGTGCTCCACGTGGTAGGCCAGAGACCCAGTACTTC. This gives the protein CSAPRGRPETQYF.